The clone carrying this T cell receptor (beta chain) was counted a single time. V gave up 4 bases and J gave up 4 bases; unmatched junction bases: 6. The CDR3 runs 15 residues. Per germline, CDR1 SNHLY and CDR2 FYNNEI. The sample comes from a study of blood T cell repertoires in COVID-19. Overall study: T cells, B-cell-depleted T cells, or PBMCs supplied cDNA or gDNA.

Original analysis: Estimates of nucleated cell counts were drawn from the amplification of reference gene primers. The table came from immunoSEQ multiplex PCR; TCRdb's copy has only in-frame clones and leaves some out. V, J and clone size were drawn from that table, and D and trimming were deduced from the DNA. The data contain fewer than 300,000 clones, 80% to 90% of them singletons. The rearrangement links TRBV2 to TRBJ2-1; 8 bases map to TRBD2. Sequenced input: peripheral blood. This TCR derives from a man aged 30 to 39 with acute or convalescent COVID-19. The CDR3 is CASSAGLGEYNEQFF. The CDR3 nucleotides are TGTGCCAGCAGTGCGGGACTAGGAGAGTACAATGAGCAGTTCTTC. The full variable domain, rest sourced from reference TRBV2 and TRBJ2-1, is EPEVTQTPSHQVTQMGQEVILRCVPISNHLYFYWYRQILGQKVEFLVSFYNNEISEKSEIFDDQFSVERPDGSNFTLKIRSTKLEDSAMYFCASSAGLGEYNEQFFGPGTRLTVL.